Each of the 18 T cell receptor beta chains below was sequenced from the same sample in a study of cytomegalovirus exposure and HLA in healthy donors. This PCR relied on a set of 60 Vbeta primers and 13 Jbeta primers. Libraries were prepared by immunoSEQ multiplex PCR; TCRdb keeps only in-frame clonotypes and omits some of them. Of a few hundred thousand clones listed, around 81% are singletons. The specimen sequenced was PBMCs. These receptors originate from a woman between 55 and 75 years old in good health and CMV-seropositive.

The rearrangement uses TRBV4-1 and TRBJ2-7; no reliable D call. This CDR3 comprises 14 residues. Germline V gene sequence: CDR1 MGHRA, CDR2 YSYEKL. The ends were cut back, 1 base at V and 2 bases at J, with 9 bases in the middle. CDR3 DNA: TGCGCCAGCAGCCAAGGCGCTCTGACCTACGAGCAGTACTTC. Translated, it gives CASSQGALTYEQYF.

The chain combines TRBV19 with TRBJ1-2, with D uncertain. With 7 bases removed from V and 7 bases from J, the gap between germline ends came to 16 bases. This CDR3 region has 13 residues. The germline gives CDR1 LNHDA, CDR2 SQIVND (reference sequence). For the CDR3, the DNA is TGTGCCAGTACCAACCCTAGTCGGGTTGGCTACACCTTC. This gives the protein CASTNPSRVGYTF.

The CDR3 DNA sequence: TGTGCCACCAGCATGGGGACATTTACCTACGAGCAGTACTTC. Protein: CATSMGTFTYEQYF. The chain employs TRBV15 and TRBJ2-7; D perhaps matches TRBD1 (6 bases). CDR3 length equals 14 residues. V lost 4 bases and J lost 2, with 12 bases in between. Germline lookup yields CDR1 LNHNV and CDR2 YYDKDF (reference sequence).

This chain uses TRBV15 with TRBJ1-1; D gene ambiguous. V dropped 4 bases and J dropped 4 bases, with 7 bases sitting between them. The V gene's germline CDR1 is LNHNV and CDR2 YYDKDF (reference sequence). This CDR3 is built from 12 residues. CDR3 loop: CATSNGGTEAFF. In DNA, the CDR3 is TGTGCCACCAGCAACGGAGGCACTGAAGCTTTCTTT.

V and J are TRBV5-1 and TRBJ1-4; possibly TRBD1 for D (5 bases). The V gene's germline CDR1 is SGHRS and CDR2 YFSETQ. V dropped 3 bases and J dropped 5 bases, with 14 bases sitting between them. CDR3 length equals 15 residues. The DNA for the CDR3 is TGCGCCAGCAGCTGGTTGGGGAAGGGGAATGAAAAACTGTTTTTT. Translated, it gives CASSWLGKGNEKLFF.

There are a few counts of this clone. V gene TRBV4-1 combines with J gene TRBJ1-4; D gene uncertain. CDR3 size: 15 residues. Trimming removed 4 bases at V and 4 bases at J, with 13 bases between. Germline CDR1 reads MGHRA; CDR2 reads YSYEKL. The CDR3 loop is CASSRQADFNEKLFF. The CDR3 region has the DNA TGCGCCAGCAGCCGACAAGCAGATTTTAATGAAAAACTGTTTTTT.

The V and J genes are TRBV4-2 and TRBJ2-1, with 14 bases identical to TRBD2. V was pared by 4 bases and J by 2 bases, with 7 bases of the junction left unmatched. The CDR3 is 18 amino acids. The germline V gene has CDR1 LGHNA and CDR2 YNFKEQ. CDR3 sequence: CASSRGTSGSSTYNEQFF. The CDR3 coding sequence is TGTGCCAGCAGCCGAGGGACTAGCGGGAGTAGTACCTACAATGAGCAGTTCTTC.

This sequence joins TRBV19 and TRBJ2-7, with TRBD1 identical over 10 bases. The junction had 14 bases not matched to a gene; V was cut back by 5 bases and J by 4 bases. This CDR3 contains 17 residues. Germline CDR1 LNHDA, CDR2 SQIVND (reference sequence). The CDR3, as DNA: TGTGCCAGTAGTCCGGGGCTGGGACAGGGGAGGAAATACGAGCAGTACTTC. Amino acids: CASSPGLGQGRKYEQYF.

This clone was seen only a few times. This rearrangement joins TRBV7-2 to TRBJ2-2, with D tentatively TRBD2 (6 bases). The ends were cut back, 8 bases at V and 5 bases at J, with 21 bases in the middle. Germline CDR1 reads SGHTA; CDR2 reads FQGNSA. This CDR3 region has 16 residues. The CDR3 DNA reads TGTGCCAGCGCCGGGACTTCGCGGATTTATACCGGGGAGCTGTTTTTT. This gives the protein CASAGTSRIYTGELFF.

The chain is built from TRBV2 and TRBJ2-7, with 10 bases matching TRBD1. J gave up 1 base and V 6 bases, and 3 bases lay outside the gene matches. Germline assignment: CDR1 SNHLY and CDR2 FYNNEI. This CDR3 region has 14 residues. In nucleotides, the CDR3 is TGTGCCAGCAGCCGGGACAGGGGTTCCTACGAGCAGTACTTC. As protein: CASSRDRGSYEQYF.

This clone occurred a few times. The rearrangement uses TRBV7-9 and TRBJ2-5, with 12 positions matching TRBD2. Looked up from germline, CDR1 is SEHNR and CDR2 is FQNEAQ (reference sequence). V lost 3 bases and J lost 6; bases outside the gene matches: 5. CDR3 length equals 15 residues. The CDR3 loop reads CASSLTSGRYKTQYF. For the CDR3, the DNA is TGTGCCAGCAGCTTGACTAGCGGGAGATATAAGACCCAGTACTTC.

This clone has just a few counts. At one boundary the junction diverges from the germline segment, which might be a read error. This chain uses TRBV7-9 with TRBJ2-7, with TRBD2 as a possible D gene (5 bases). The CDR3 is made up of 16 amino acids. Per the germline V gene, CDR1 is SEHNR and CDR2 is FQNEAQ (reference sequence). The chain's CDR3 is CSSSQLRGLSTYEQYF. CDR3 nucleotides: TGTTCCAGCAGCCAACTCCGAGGACTCAGCACCTACGAGCAGTACTTC.

The chain has TRBV27 and TRBJ1-4; no clear D. Trimming took 5 bases from V and 3 from J, leaving 10 bases between them. Germline CDR1 MNHEY, CDR2 SMNVEV (reference sequence). The CDR3 covers 14 residues. DNA for the CDR3: TGTGCCAGCAGTCGAGGGTGGGCTAATGAAAAACTGTTTTTT. It specifies CASSRGWANEKLFF.

The DNA of the CDR3 is TGTGCCAGCAGCGTAGACAGATACAATCAGCCCCAGCATTTT. Translated: CASSVDRYNQPQHF. The chain is built from TRBV9 and TRBJ1-5; unclear D gene. The germline V gene has CDR1 SGDLS and CDR2 YYNGEE. V was pared by 0 bases and J by 3 bases, with 7 bases between. The CDR3 is made up of 14 amino acids.

The chain couples TRBV18 to TRBJ2-3; 7 bases are shared with TRBD1. The J segment lost 1 base and the V segment lost 4 bases, leaving 2 bases of the junction unmatched. The CDR3 totals 14 residues. Germline CDR1 reads KGHSH; CDR2 reads LQKENI. The CDR3 region has the DNA TGTGCCAGCTCACGGCAGGGGGGCACAGATACGCAGTATTTT. Its translation: CASSRQGGTDTQYF.

The chain recombines TRBV9 with TRBJ1-4; possibly TRBD1 for D (6 bases). This CDR3 has 15 residues. The V and J ends lost 4 bases and 4 bases respectively, with 14 bases between them. Germline values: CDR1 SGDLS, CDR2 YYNGEE. The CDR3 DNA is TGTGCCAGCAGCCCTACAGGGCGAGATAATGAAAAACTGTTTTTT. It codes for CASSPTGRDNEKLFF.

This rearrangement joins TRBV9 to TRBJ1-1; D not certain. The length of the CDR3 is 15 residues. Germline CDR1 and CDR2: SGDLS and YYNGEE. Trimming pared 0 bases from V and 7 bases from J, leaving 16 bases between. CDR3 residues: CASSVDPLPPGEAFF. In DNA form, the CDR3 reads TGTGCCAGCAGCGTAGACCCTCTCCCCCCGGGTGAAGCTTTCTTT. Full variable domain (missing parts from reference TRBV9 and TRBJ1-1): DSGVTQTPKHLITATGQRVTLRCSPRSGDLSVYWYQQSLDQGLQFLIQYYNGEERAKGNILERFSAQQFPDLHSELNLSSLELGDSALYFCASSVDPLPPGEAFFGQGTRLTVV.

This clone was recorded a few times. The V gene is TRBV30, the J gene TRBJ1-1; D call uncertain. Trimming took 2 bases from V and 8 from J, leaving 9 bases between them. Germline V gene lookup returns CDR1 GTSNPN and CDR2 SVGIG (reference sequence). The CDR3 has 11 amino acids. The CDR3 here is CAWSRWAEAFF. DNA for the CDR3: TGTGCCTGGAGTCGATGGGCCGAAGCTTTCTTT. Complete variable domain (other parts from reference TRBV30 and TRBJ1-1): SQTIHQWPATLVQPVGSPLSLECTVEGTSNPNLYWYRQAAGRGLQLLFYSVGIGQISSEVPQNLSASRPQDRQFILSSKKLLLSDSGFYLCAWSRWAEAFFGQGTRLTVV.